This T cell receptor beta chain was captured in a study of blood T cell repertoires in COVID-19 (TCRdb year 2020). As for the study more broadly: Collaborator samples came from the United States, Italy and Spain and covered acute and convalescent phases of COVID-19. The material from the prospective study consisted of cDNA or gDNA derived from T cells, B-cell-depleted T cells, or PBMCs. Deeply sampled blood TCRbeta repertoires from subjects exposed to, actively infected with, or recovered from COVID-19 were included in the dataset. The repertoires were released in a freely available public database intended as a resource for research on the immune response to SARS-CoV-2. The samples were drawn from two sources: the first 160 participants of the ongoing ImmuneRACE study, and 1,000 to 1,500 subjects contributed by 6 global collaborators. Sample metadata almost always included a de-identified subject ID, COVID-19 status, age in years and sex. Where HLA class I and class II types were available, the types were taken from metadata supplied by the sample provider, not from assay-based typing. The study at large found these results: The amount of clinical and demographic metadata varied by source and participant and was provided uncurated.

V is cut by 0 bases and J by 4 bases, and the space between the germline ends is 4 bases. Reading the germline V gene (reference sequence) gives CDR1 LGHDT and CDR2 YNNKEL. The cysteine opens and the phenylalanine closes a CDR3 of 13 amino acids. Just CDR3 DNA is preserved here, 39 bases in frame from base 1. TCRbeta CDR3 regions were amplified from genomic DNA by means of the immunoSEQ Assay, a bias-controlled multiplex PCR. The study's own analysis went as follows. Within the assay, amplification of reference gene primers was used to estimate how many nucleated cells each sample contained. Sequence reads were collapsed and filtered to measure the absolute abundance of every unique TCRbeta CDR3 rearrangement. For each sample, productive Simpson clonality was calculated as the square root of Simpson's diversity index across productive rearrangements. TCRdb carries this immuneACCESS record with in-frame sequences only. Its versions omit some clonotypes, under half of them owing to an unresolved V gene in the studies checked, with the rest unexplained. The V and J calls and clone size come from that table; D and trimming were worked out from the DNA. This sample is represented by more than 95,000 clones; roughly 84% of them were singletons. Approximately 13% of the sample is held by the ten biggest clonotypes.

As to this clone: There is no known antigen for this receptor. No base-level quality is on record; no much larger clone is a single base apart. This sample includes further DNA sequences coding for the same CDR3.

The collaborating institutions used their own protocols to collect whole blood in K2EDTA tubes. For TCRbeta analysis, collaborator samples were shipped as frozen whole blood, as isolated PBMCs, or as DNA extracted from either sample type. The sequence derives from a human donor in a cohort sampled during active or convalescent COVID-19. The chain employs TRBV3-1 (or the pseudogene TRBV3-2) and TRBJ1-5; no D gene call is confident. The material sequenced was peripheral blood. In nucleotide form, the sequence is TGTGCCAGCAGCCAAGATCTGAATCAGCCCCAGCATTTT. Protein translation: CASSQDLNQPQHF.